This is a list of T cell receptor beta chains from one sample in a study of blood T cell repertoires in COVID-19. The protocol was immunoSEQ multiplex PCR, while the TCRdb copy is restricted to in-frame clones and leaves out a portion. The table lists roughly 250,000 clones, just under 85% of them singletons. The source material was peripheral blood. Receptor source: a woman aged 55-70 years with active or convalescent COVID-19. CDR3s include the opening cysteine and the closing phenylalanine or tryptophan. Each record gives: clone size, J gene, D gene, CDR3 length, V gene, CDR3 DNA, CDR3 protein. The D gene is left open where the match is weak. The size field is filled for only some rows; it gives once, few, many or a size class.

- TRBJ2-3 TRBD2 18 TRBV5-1 TGCGCCAGCAGCTTGGGAGTAGCGGGGCGGACCCGCACAGATACGCAGTATTTT CASSLGVAGRTRTDTQYF
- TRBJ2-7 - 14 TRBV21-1 TGTGCCAGCAGCATGGGGGACAGGGGCTACGAGCAGTACTTC CASSMGDRGYEQYF
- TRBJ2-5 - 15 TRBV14 TGTGCCAGCAGCCAGGGGGCCACCGGCTGGGAGACCCAGTACTTC CASSQGATGWETQYF
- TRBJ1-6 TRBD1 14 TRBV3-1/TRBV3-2 TGTGCCAGCAGCCTGGGACAGAGGGATTCACCCCTCCACTTT CASSLGQRDSPLHF
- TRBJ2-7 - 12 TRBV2 TGTGCCAGCAGGCGGGACGGCTACGAGCAGTACTTC CASRRDGYEQYF
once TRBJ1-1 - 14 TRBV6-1 TGTGCCAGCAGTGAACTGGCAATGAACACTGAAGCTTTCTTT CASSELAMNTEAFF
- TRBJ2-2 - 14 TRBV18 TGTGCCAGCTCAATCCGGGACACCTGGGGGGAGCTGTTTTTT CASSIRDTWGELFF
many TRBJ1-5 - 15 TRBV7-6 TGTGCCAGCAGCTTAGCGTGGGGCAGCAATCAGCCCCAGCATTTT CASSLAWGSNQPQHF
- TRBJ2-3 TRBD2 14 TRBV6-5 TGTGCCAGCAACCCCTGGGGGGAGGGGGATACGCAGTATTTT CASNPWGEGDTQYF
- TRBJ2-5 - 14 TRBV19 TGTGCCAGTAGTATAAGTCAGATTTCGGAGACCCAGTACTTC CASSISQISETQYF
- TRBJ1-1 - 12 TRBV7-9 TGTGCCAGCAGTTACATGAACACTGAAGCTTTCTTT CASSYMNTEAFF
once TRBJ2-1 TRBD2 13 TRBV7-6 TGTGCCAGCAGCACCGGGACTAGCAGCGAGCAGTTCTTC CASSTGTSSEQFF
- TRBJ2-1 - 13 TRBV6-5 TGTGCCAGCAGCGCTCTTCCGGTCGATGAGCAGTTCTTC CASSALPVDEQFF
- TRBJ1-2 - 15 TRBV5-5 TGTGCCAGCAGCGGCGGGGGCGCCCCCTTGGAGGGCTACACCTTC CASSGGGAPLEGYTF
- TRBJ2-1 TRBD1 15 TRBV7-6 TGTGCCAGCAGCCTCCGGGACAGGGTCAACAATGAGCAGTTCTTC CASSLRDRVNNEQFF
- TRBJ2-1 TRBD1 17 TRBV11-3 TGTGCCAGCAGCTTCCTTGCGGGGACAGGACATTACAATGAGCAGTTCTTC CASSFLAGTGHYNEQFF
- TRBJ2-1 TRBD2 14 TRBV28 TGTGCCAGCACAACTAGCGGGAGTTGGAATGAGCAGTTCTTC CASTTSGSWNEQFF
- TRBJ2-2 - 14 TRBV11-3 TGTGCCAGCAGCCTCGGGTGGAACACCGGGGAGCTGTTTTTT CASSLGWNTGELFF
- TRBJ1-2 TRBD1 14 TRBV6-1 TGTGCCAGCAGTCGGACAGGGAGCAACTATGGCTACACCTTC CASSRTGSNYGYTF
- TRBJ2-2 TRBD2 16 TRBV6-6 TGTGCCAGCAGCCGACCGGGACTAGCGGGAGTTGGGGAGCTGTTTTTT CASSRPGLAGVGELFF
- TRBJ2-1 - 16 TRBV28 TGTGCCAGCAGCCCATGGGGCCAAAGCTCCTACAATGAGCAGTTCTTC CASSPWGQSSYNEQFF
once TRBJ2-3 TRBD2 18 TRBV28 TGTGCCAGCAGCACACTAGCGGGGGGGCCAGTTGTTACAGATACGCAGTATTTT CASSTLAGGPVVTDTQYF
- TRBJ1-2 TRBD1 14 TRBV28 TGTGCCAGCGGCCCCGACAGGGACCGGTATGGCTACACCTTC CASGPDRDRYGYTF
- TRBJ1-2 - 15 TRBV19 TGTGCCAGTAGTATAGGGAGGGGCGCGGACTATGGCTACACCTTC CASSIGRGADYGYTF
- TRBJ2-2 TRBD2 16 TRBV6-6 TGTGCCAGCATTTTTAGCGGGATGGGAAACACCGGGGAGCTGTTTTTT CASIFSGMGNTGELFF
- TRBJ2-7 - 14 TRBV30 TGTGCCTGGAGTGTACCGGAGGGGATGGGCGAGCAGTACTTC CAWSVPEGMGEQYF
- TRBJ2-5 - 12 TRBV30 TGTGCCTGGAGTTTGGGGCGGGAGACCCAGTACTTC CAWSLGRETQYF
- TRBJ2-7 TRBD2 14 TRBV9 TGTGCCAGCAGCCCAGGGAGGGATTCCTACGAGCAGTACTTC CASSPGRDSYEQYF
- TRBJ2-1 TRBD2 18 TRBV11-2 TGTGCCAGCAGCTTAAGGTCGTCTAGCGGGGGCCCCTACAATGAGCAGTTCTTC CASSLRSSSGGPYNEQFF
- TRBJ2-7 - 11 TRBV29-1 TGCAGCGTTCAGGGCAGGGGCGAGCAGTACTTC CSVQGRGEQYF
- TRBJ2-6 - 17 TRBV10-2 TGCGCCAGCAGTGAGTCGAGCACGGTCTCTGGGGCCAACGTCCTGACTTTC CASSESSTVSGANVLTF
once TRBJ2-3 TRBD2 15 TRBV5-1 TGCGCCAGCAGCTTGGATGGGCGGGAGGGGGATACGCAGTATTTT CASSLDGREGDTQYF
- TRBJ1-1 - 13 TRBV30 TGTGCCTGGAGTCCCCAGACTAGCACTGAAGCTTTCTTT CAWSPQTSTEAFF
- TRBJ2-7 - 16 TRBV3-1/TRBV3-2 TGTGCCAGCAGCCAAGGAGGCGTGTCGGGTTCCCACGAGCAGTACTTC CASSQGGVSGSHEQYF
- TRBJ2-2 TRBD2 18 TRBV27 TGTGCCAGCAGTCCAAGCCCACTAGCGGGAGTGGTTACCGGGGAGCTGTTTTTT CASSPSPLAGVVTGELFF
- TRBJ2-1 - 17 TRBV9 TGTGCCAGCAGCGCCTCCCCGTGGCACGAGGTCGAGAATGAGCAGTTCTTC CASSASPWHEVENEQFF
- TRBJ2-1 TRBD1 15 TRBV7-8 TGTGCCAGCAGCTCGGGACAGGGTCTACTCTATGAGCAGTTCTTC CASSSGQGLLYEQFF
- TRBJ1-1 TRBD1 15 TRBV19 TGTGCCACCGTTGGAAGGCAGGGGGCTTTGACTGAAGCTTTCTTT CATVGRQGALTEAFF
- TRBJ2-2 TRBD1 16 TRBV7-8 TGTGCCAGCAGCTACTCCGGGACAGGGCACACCGGGGAGCTGTTTTTT CASSYSGTGHTGELFF
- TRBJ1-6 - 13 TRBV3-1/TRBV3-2 TGTGCCAGCAGCCATCAGGGGAATTCACCCCTCCACTTT CASSHQGNSPLHF
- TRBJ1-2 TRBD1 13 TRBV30 TGTGCCTGGAGTGGACAGGGGGCATTAGGCTACACCTTC CAWSGQGALGYTF
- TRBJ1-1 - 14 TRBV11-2 TGTGCCAGCAGCTACTTGACAGGGAACACTGAAGCTTTCTTT CASSYLTGNTEAFF
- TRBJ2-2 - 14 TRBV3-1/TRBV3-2 TGTGCCAGCAGCCCCCGAGGACGGGGCGGGGAGCTGTTTTTT CASSPRGRGGELFF
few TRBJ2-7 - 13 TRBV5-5 TGTGCCAGCAGCTCTCCAGGGTACAACGAGCAGTACTTC CASSSPGYNEQYF
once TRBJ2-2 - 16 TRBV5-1 TGCGCCAGCAGCTTAAGCCGCTCCACGAACACCGGGGAGCTGTTTTTT CASSLSRSTNTGELFF
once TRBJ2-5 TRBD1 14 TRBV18 TGTGCCAGCTCAGGACAGGTGTACCAAGAGACCCAGTACTTC CASSGQVYQETQYF
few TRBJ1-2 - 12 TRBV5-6 TGTGCCAGCAGCTCGGGACTGGATGGCTACACCTTC CASSSGLDGYTF
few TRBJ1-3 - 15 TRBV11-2 TGTGCCAGCAGCCCGGGACTGACTTCTGGAAACACCATATATTTT CASSPGLTSGNTIYF
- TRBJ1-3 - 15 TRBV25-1 TGTGCCAGCAGTGAGATACAGGGTTCTGGAAACACCATATATTTT CASSEIQGSGNTIYF
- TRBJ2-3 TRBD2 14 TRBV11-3 TGTGCCAGCAGTAGCGGGAGGGCCACAGATACGCAGTATTTT CASSSGRATDTQYF
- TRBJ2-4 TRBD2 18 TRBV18 TGTGCCAGCTCACCGGGACTAGCCCAGACTCTAGCCAAAAACATTCAGTACTTC CASSPGLAQTLAKNIQYF